The source of this T cell receptor beta chain is a study of cytomegalovirus exposure and HLA in healthy donors. This CDR3 spans 11 amino acids. CDR1 and CDR2 (germline): DFQATT, SNEGSKA (reference sequence). The V end lost 7 bases, the J end lost 4 bases, and 10 bases lay between the germline ends. The PCR was carried out with 60 Vbeta primers and 13 Jbeta primers. The method was immunoSEQ multiplex PCR; TCRdb's version includes in-frame clones alone and lacks a portion of them. There are around 150,000 clones in the sample; around nine tenths occur only once, and 4.5% to 6.5% lies in the top ten. The chain joins TRBV20-1 to TRBJ1-1, with D tentatively TRBD1 (6 bases). The sequencing input was PBMCs. The TCR sequence derives from a woman younger than 45 in good health and CMV-seronegative. The CDR3 region has the DNA TGCAGTGTGGACAGAAGCACTGAAGCTTTCTTT. Translated: CSVDRSTEAFF.